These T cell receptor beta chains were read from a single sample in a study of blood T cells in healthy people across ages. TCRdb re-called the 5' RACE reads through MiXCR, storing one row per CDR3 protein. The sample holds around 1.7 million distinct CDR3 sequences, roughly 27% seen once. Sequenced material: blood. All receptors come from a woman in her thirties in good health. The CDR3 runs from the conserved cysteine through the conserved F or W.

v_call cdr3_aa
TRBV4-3 CASSPTSVLSSYNEQFF
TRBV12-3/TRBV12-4 CASSFGTAYNEQFF
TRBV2 CASTRGRDEKLFF
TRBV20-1 CSAPRGSGASTDTQYF
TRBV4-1 CASSHLDGGANEQYF
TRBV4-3 CASSQDQGSTDTQYF
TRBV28 CATLQGGVDGPQHF
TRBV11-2 CASSFRDLSEQFF
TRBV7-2 CASSLAGLLTYNEQFF
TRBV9 CASSPRRAVPLAKNIQYF
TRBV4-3 CASSPRRREKRFF
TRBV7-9 CASSPQRGAPGGYTF
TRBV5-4 CASSSSTGGIAEQYF
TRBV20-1 CSATPGRAEDGYTF
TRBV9 CASSVGWERVYNEQFF
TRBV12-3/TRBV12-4 CASRPKEGRAGELFF
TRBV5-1 CASSYRPYGEQYF
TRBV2 CAGSRQSSTDTQYF
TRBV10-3 CAISESDQPQHF
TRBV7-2 CASSLEVGRRNEQFF
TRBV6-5 CASSYSWLAGGEQYF
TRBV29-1 CSVLDLNTEAFF
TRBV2 CASRWSLQETQYF
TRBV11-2 CASSLDSVRDTQYF